These 7 T cell receptor beta chains share one sample of origin, sequenced in a study of monozygotic twins with inflammatory bowel disease. TCRdb re-called the 5' RACE reads and gives one entry per CDR3 protein, without DNA. The sample has 300,000 to 350,000 distinct CDR3 sequences. Sequences were obtained from blood. The receptors stem from a human donor with ulcerative colitis or Crohn's disease, or a healthy co-twin of an affected twin (not recorded which).

This CDR3 is CASSLGILGRNTEAFF. J is TRBJ1-1 and V is TRBV7-9. The CDR3 has 16 residues. The V gene's germline CDR1 is SEHNR and CDR2 FQNEAQ (reference sequence).

CDR3 sequence: CASSRTSHTEAFF. This chain joins TRBV7-9 and TRBJ1-1. The CDR3 is 13 amino acids. The germline V gene has CDR1 SEHNR and CDR2 FQNEAQ (reference sequence).

The chain carries TRBV9 and TRBJ1-2. This CDR3 has 14 amino acids. Germline loops: CDR1 SGDLS, CDR2 YYNGEE. The CDR3 protein is CASSSTGEFYGYTF. Supplemented by reference TRBV9 and TRBJ1-2, the full variable domain reads DSGVTQTPKHLITATGQRVTLRCSPRSGDLSVYWYQQSLDQGLQFLIQYYNGEERAKGNILERFSAQQFPDLHSELNLSSLELGDSALYFCASSSTGEFYGYTFGSGTRLTVV.

The V call is TRBV9, the J call TRBJ2-3; the TRBD1 assignment by TCRdb is unverifiable without DNA. Germline lookup yields CDR1 SGDLS and CDR2 YYNGEE. The CDR3 loop spans 14 amino acids. CDR3: CASSGTGLTDTQYF.

The chain combines TRBV15 with TRBJ2-3; TCRdb names TRBD2, which stays unverified in the absence of DNA. The germline V gene encodes CDR1 LNHNV and CDR2 YYDKDF (reference sequence). There are 15 residues in the CDR3. The CDR3 protein is CATSIARLAGDTQYF.

The chain combines TRBV4-2 with TRBJ1-6. The CDR3 runs 16 residues. Germline V gene lookup returns CDR1 LGHNA and CDR2 YNFKEQ. CDR3 sequence reads: CASSQNGGVGISPLHF.

The chain employs TRBV9 and TRBJ2-1; TCRdb outputs TRBD1, but without DNA this stays unchecked. CDR3 length equals 15 residues. Germline V gene sequence: CDR1 SGDLS, CDR2 YYNGEE. The CDR3 loop is CASSPNWDPRNEQFF. The whole variable domain, remainder taken from reference TRBV9 and TRBJ2-1, is DSGVTQTPKHLITATGQRVTLRCSPRSGDLSVYWYQQSLDQGLQFLIQYYNGEERAKGNILERFSAQQFPDLHSELNLSSLELGDSALYFCASSPNWDPRNEQFFGPGTRLTVL.